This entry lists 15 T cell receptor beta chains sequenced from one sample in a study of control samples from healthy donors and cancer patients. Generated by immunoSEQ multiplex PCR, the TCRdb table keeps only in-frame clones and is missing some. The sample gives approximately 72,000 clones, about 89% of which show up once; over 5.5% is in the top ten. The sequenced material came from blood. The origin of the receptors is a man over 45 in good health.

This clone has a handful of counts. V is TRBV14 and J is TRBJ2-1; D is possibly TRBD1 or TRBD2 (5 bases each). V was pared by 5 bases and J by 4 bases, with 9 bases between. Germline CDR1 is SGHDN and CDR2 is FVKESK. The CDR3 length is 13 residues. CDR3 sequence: CASSRGPYNEQFF. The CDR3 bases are TGTGCCAGCAGCAGGGGACCGTACAATGAGCAGTTCTTC.

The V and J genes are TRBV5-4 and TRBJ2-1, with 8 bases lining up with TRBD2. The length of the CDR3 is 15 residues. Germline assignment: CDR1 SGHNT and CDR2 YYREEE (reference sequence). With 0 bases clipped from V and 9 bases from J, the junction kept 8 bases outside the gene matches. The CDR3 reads CASSLVWTSRTEQFF. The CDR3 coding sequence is TGTGCCAGCAGCTTGGTTTGGACTAGCAGAACTGAGCAGTTCTTC.

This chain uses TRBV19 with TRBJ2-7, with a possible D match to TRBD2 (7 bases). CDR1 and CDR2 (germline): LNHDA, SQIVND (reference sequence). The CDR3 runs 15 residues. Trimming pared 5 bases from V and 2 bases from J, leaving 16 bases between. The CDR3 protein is CASSSEGGGAYEQYF. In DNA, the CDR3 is TGTGCCAGTAGTTCGGAGGGCGGGGGCGCCTACGAGCAGTACTTC.

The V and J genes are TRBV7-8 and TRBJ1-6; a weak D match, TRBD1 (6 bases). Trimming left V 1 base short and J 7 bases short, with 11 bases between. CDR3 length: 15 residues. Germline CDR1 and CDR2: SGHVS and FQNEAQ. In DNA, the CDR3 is TGTGCCAGCAGCTTAGAAGGGGGTGAGAATTCACCCCTCCACTTT. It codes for CASSLEGGENSPLHF.

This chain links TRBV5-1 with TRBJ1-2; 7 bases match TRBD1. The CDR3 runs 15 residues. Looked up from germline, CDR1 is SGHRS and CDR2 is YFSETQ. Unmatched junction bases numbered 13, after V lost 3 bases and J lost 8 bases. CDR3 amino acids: CASSSGQTSLTGYTF. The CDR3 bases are TGCGCCAGCAGCTCGGGACAGACCTCCTTGACGGGCTACACCTTC.

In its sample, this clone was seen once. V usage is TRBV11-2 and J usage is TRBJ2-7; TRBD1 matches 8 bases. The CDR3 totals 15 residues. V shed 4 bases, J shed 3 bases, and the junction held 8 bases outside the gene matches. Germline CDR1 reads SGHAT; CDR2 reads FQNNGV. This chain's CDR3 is CASSYPGQALYEQYF. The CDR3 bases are TGTGCCAGCAGCTACCCGGGACAGGCCCTCTACGAGCAGTACTTC.

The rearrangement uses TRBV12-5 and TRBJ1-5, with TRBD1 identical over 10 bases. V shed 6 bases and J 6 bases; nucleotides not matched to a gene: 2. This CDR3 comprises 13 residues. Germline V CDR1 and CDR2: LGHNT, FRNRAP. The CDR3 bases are TGTGCTAGTGGCTGGGACAGGGGTCAGCCCCAGCATTTT. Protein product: CASGWDRGQPQHF.

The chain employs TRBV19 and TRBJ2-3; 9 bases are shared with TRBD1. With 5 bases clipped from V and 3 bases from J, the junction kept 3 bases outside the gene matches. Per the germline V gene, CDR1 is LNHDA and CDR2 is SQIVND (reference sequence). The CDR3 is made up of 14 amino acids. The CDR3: CASSRDRVTDTQYF. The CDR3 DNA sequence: TGTGCCAGTAGTCGGGACAGGGTTACAGATACGCAGTATTTT.

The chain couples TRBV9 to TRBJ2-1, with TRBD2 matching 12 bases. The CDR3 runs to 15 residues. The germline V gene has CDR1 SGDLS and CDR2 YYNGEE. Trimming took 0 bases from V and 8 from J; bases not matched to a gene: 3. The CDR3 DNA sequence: TGTGCCAGCAGCGTAGGACTAGCGGGGGCCGATGAGCAGTTCTTC. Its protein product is CASSVGLAGADEQFF.

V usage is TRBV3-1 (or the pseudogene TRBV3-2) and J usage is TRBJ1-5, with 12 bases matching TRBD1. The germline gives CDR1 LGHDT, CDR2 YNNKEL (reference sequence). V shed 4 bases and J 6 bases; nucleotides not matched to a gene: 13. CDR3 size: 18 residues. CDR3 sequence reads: CASSPAGTGGVWGQPQHF. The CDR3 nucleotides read TGTGCCAGCAGCCCGGCCGGGACAGGGGGCGTTTGGGGTCAGCCCCAGCATTTT.

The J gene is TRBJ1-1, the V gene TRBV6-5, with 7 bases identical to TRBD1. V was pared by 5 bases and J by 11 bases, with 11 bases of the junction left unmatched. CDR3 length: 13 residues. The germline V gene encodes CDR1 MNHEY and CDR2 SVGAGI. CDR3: CASSIQGLYGAFF. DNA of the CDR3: TGTGCCAGCAGTATACAGGGGCTCTACGGGGCTTTCTTT.

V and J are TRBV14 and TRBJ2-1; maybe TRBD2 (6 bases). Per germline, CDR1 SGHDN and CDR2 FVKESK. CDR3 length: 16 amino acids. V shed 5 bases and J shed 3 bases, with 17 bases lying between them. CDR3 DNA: TGTGCCAGCAGCGCCTGGCCGGGGGTCTTCTACAATGAGCAGTTCTTC. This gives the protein CASSAWPGVFYNEQFF. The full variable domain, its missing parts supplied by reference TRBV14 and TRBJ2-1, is EAGVTQFPSHSVIEKGQTVTLRCDPISGHDNLYWYRRVMGKEIKFLLHFVKESKQDESGMPNNRFLAERTGGTYSTLKVQPAELEDSGVYFCASSAWPGVFYNEQFFGPGTRLTVL.

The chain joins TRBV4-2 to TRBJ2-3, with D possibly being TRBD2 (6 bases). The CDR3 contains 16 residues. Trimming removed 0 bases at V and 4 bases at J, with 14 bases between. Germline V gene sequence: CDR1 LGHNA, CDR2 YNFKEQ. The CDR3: CASSQDWPLASDTQYF. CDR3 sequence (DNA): TGTGCCAGCAGCCAAGATTGGCCCCTAGCGTCAGATACGCAGTATTTT.

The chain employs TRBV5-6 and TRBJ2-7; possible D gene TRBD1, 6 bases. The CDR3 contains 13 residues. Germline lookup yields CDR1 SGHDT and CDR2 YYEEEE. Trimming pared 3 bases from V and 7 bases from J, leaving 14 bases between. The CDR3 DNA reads TGTGCCAGCAGCTATAACAGGGTCGGGGAGCAGTACTTC. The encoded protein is CASSYNRVGEQYF. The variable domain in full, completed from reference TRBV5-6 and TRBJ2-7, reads DAGVTQSPTHLIKTRGQQVTLRCSPKSGHDTVSWYQQALGQGPQFIFQYYEEEERQRGNFPDRFSGHQFPNYSSELNVNALLLGDSALYLCASSYNRVGEQYFGPGTRLTVT.

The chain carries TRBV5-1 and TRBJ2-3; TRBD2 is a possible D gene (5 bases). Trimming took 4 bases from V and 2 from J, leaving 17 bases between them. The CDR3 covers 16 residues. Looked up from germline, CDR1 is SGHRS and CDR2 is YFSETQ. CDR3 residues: CASSRGKGGNTDTQYF. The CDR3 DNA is TGCGCCAGCAGCCGGGGAAAGGGCGGAAACACAGATACGCAGTATTTT.